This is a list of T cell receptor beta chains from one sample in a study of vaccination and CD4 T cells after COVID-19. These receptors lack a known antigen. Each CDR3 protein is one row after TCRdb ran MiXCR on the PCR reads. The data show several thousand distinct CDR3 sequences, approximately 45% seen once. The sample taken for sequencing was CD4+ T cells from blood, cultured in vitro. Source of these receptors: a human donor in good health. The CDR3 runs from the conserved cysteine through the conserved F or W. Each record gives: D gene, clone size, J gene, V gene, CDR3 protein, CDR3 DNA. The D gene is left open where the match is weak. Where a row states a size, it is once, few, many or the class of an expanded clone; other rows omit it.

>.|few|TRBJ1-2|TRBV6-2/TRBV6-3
CASSYGQPNYGYTF
TGTGCCAGCAGTTACGGGCAGCCGAACTATGGCTACACCTTC
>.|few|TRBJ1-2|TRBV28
CASSTTRLNYGYTF
TGTGCCAGCAGTACGACCAGACTTAACTATGGCTACACCTTC
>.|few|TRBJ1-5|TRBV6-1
CASTQSGHSNQPQHF
TGTGCCAGCACCCAGTCGGGGCATAGCAATCAGCCCCAGCATTTT
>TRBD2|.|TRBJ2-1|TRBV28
CASSPWTRWGYNEQFF
TGTGCCAGCAGTCCCTGGACTAGATGGGGATACAATGAGCAGTTCTTC
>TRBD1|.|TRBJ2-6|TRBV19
CASRRTGITGANVLTF
TGTGCCAGTCGACGGACAGGGATAACTGGGGCCAACGTCCTGACTTTC
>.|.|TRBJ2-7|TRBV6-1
CASTRDAFGNYEQYF
TGTGCCAGCACCAGAGACGCATTCGGAAACTACGAGCAGTACTTC
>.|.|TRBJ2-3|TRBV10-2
CASSIQAGTDTQYF
TGCGCCAGCAGTATACAGGCGGGCACAGATACGCAGTATTTT
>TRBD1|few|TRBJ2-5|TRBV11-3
CASSARQGSQETQYF
TGTGCCAGCAGCGCCCGACAGGGATCGCAAGAGACCCAGTACTTC
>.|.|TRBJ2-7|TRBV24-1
CATSDGQFYEQYF
TGTGCCACCAGTGATGGGCAATTCTACGAGCAGTACTTC
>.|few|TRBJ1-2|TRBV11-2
CASSSNGGYTF
TGTGCCAGCAGCTCGAATGGTGGCTACACCTTC
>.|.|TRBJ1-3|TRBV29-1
CSVEDLGTTSGNTIYF
TGCAGCGTTGAAGATCTGGGGACTACCTCTGGAAACACCATATATTTT
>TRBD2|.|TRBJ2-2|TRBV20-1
CSARRVSGGENTGELFF
TGCAGTGCTAGAAGGGTTTCGGGAGGGGAGAACACCGGGGAGCTGTTTTTT
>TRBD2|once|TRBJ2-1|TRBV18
CASSLLKRGGSYNEQFF
TGTGCCAGCTCCCTTCTGAAGCGGGGGGGCTCCTACAATGAGCAGTTCTTC
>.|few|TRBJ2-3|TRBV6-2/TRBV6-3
CASREFRPTDTQYF
TGTGCCAGCAGGGAATTCCGTCCGACAGATACGCAGTATTTT